This passage covers 3 T cell receptor beta chains from one sample sequenced in a study of blood T cell repertoires in COVID-19. Sequenced by immunoSEQ multiplex PCR; TCRdb stores in-frame clones only, minus some. The table lists 200,000 to 300,000 clones, more than 75% of them singletons. The source material was peripheral blood. The source is a woman aged 55-70 years with COVID-19, enrolled during active disease.

V usage is TRBV2 and J usage is TRBJ1-5; D may be TRBD1 (6 bases). With 7 bases removed from V and 1 base from J, the gap between germline ends came to 14 bases. Germline V CDR1 and CDR2: SNHLY, FYNNEI. CDR3 size: 15 residues. The CDR3 region is CASKNRGGSNQPQHF. In DNA form, the CDR3 reads TGTGCCAGCAAGAATAGGGGGGGGAGCAATCAGCCCCAGCATTTT. Full variable domain (remainder filled in from reference TRBV2 and TRBJ1-5): EPEVTQTPSHQVTQMGQEVILRCVPISNHLYFYWYRQILGQKVEFLVSFYNNEISEKSEIFDDQFSVERPDGSNFTLKIRSTKLEDSAMYFCASKNRGGSNQPQHFGDGTRLSIL.

The chain employs TRBV3-1 (or the pseudogene TRBV3-2) and TRBJ1-3; tentative D call: TRBD1 (5 bases). CDR1 and CDR2 (germline): LGHDT, YNNKEL (reference sequence). Trimming removed 1 base at V and 7 bases at J, with 11 bases between. The CDR3 spans 14 residues. This CDR3 reads CASSQGARVNTIYF. The CDR3 DNA follows: TGTGCCAGCAGCCAAGGAGCCAGGGTGAACACCATATATTTT.

The V call is TRBV6-5, the J call TRBJ1-3; D gene unclear. The CDR3 sequence is 13 residues long. The germline gives CDR1 MNHEY, CDR2 SVGAGI. V lost 6 bases to trimming and J lost 0 bases, with 6 bases between them. This chain's CDR3 is CASSAVSGNTIYF. Written as DNA, the CDR3 is TGTGCCAGCAGCGCGGTCTCTGGAAACACCATATATTTT.